A selection of T cell receptor beta chains follows, all from one sample in a study of early T cells in non-severe SARS-CoV-2 infection. TCRdb reprocessed the 5' RACE reads with MiXCR, giving one entry per CDR3 protein. The top ten clones hold about 3.8% of a sample with under 35,000 distinct CDR3 sequences, over 6.5% of them seen once. The sample was whole blood. These receptors all come from an adult who was a healthcare worker with PCR-confirmed SARS-CoV-2 infection or an uninfected control (not recorded which). Both conserved end residues are part of each CDR3. Rows may omit the clone size; those that give it use once, few, many or a size class.

>TRBV29-1|many|TRBJ2-5
CSVEVAAETQYF
>TRBV20-1|many|TRBJ1-2
CSASVATGYTF
>TRBV18|many|TRBJ2-1
CASSPLRTVGNEQFF
>TRBV20-1|many|TRBJ2-1
CSARVAGGLASNEQFF
>TRBV7-9|NA|TRBJ2-7
CASSLNGASTYEQYF
>TRBV7-8|many|TRBJ2-7
CASSKSPGPRSYEQYF
>TRBV18|many|TRBJ1-4
CASSPIAGNEKLFF
>TRBV5-1|NA|TRBJ1-1
CASSSITRSEAFF
>TRBV5-1|many|TRBJ2-7
CASSLGDPRAEQYF
>TRBV20-1|many|TRBJ2-7
CSASTHSGGIYEQYF
>TRBV4-1|NA|TRBJ1-4
CASSQDNSEKLFF
>TRBV20-1|many|TRBJ2-3
CSARGSQVTQYF
>TRBV7-2|few|TRBJ1-3
CASSINRGSHHF
>TRBV18|many|TRBJ2-7
CASSPLGQVQGEQYF
>TRBV6-5|few|TRBJ1-1
CASTRRRGLLDTEAFF
>TRBV5-1|medium-sized|TRBJ2-1
CASSLDRTSVNEQFF
>TRBV7-9|NA|TRBJ2-7
CASSRTGREQYF
>TRBV27|few|TRBJ2-3
CASSFRSDTDTQYF
>TRBV29-1|many|TRBJ2-4
CSVGSRGGKNIQYF
>TRBV20-1|many|TRBJ2-7
CSAIGGRAKEQYF
>TRBV5-1|NA|TRBJ1-1
CASSGGNTEAFF
>TRBV19|many|TRBJ2-1
CASSIRLAGGDYNEQFF
>TRBV12-3/TRBV12-4|NA|TRBJ2-3
CASRRADGGYTDTQYF
>TRBV7-2|many|TRBJ2-1
CASSFPQGFDNEQFF
>TRBV7-8|NA|TRBJ2-3
CASSSPPGTQYF
>TRBV28|many|TRBJ2-7
CASSSPGFRGGLLRGEYF
>TRBV12-3/TRBV12-4|NA|TRBJ2-7
CASSVPGLAYEQYF
>TRBV7-6|many|TRBJ2-1
CASSLFGSQNEQFF
>TRBV19|many|TRBJ2-1
CASSIASYNEQFF
>TRBV20-1|few|TRBJ2-7
CSSGTAYEQYF
>TRBV5-1|many|TRBJ2-7
CASSLEGSSYEQYF
>TRBV5-1|NA|TRBJ2-6
CASSVQFSGANVLTF
>TRBV20-1|many|TRBJ2-7
CSASLPWRGDEQYF
>TRBV11-2|many|TRBJ2-1
CASSSLGGPREQFF
>TRBV2|NA|TRBJ1-6
CATGTGDSPLHF
>TRBV11-1|NA|TRBJ2-1
CASSLAQTSYPFF
>TRBV6-6|many|TRBJ1-6
CASSYTPGGPLHF
>TRBV6-5|few|TRBJ2-3
CASRLAGGGADTQYF
>TRBV7-6|many|TRBJ2-3
CASGGTGGETDTQYF
>TRBV7-9|many|TRBJ2-1
CASSSTISGRGTNEQFF
>TRBV5-6|NA|TRBJ1-4
CASSIFRGLVEKLFF
>TRBV6-4|many|TRBJ2-6
CASSDSGWGKSGANVLTF
>TRBV29-1|many|TRBJ2-5
CSVGLAGETQYF
>TRBV28|many|TRBJ2-3
CASSPGHSPDTQYF
>TRBV9|many|TRBJ2-2
CASMGGANTGELFF
>TRBV20-1|few|TRBJ2-5
CSARDQGLETQYF
>TRBV12-3/TRBV12-4|medium-sized|TRBJ1-3
CASSPRGQISGNTIYF
>TRBV28|NA|TRBJ2-6
CASKGAGVSGANVLTF